The sequence of this TCR beta chain was determined in a study of control samples from healthy donors and cancer patients. Sequencing was performed with immunoSEQ multiplex PCR; in TCRdb, only in-frame clones are kept and a portion is missing. This table holds over 150,000 clones, around 91% found once. The CDR3 sequence is 15 residues long. Trimming took off 1 base at V and 1 base at J, with 11 bases between the two ends. Germline V lookup: CDR1 PRHDT, CDR2 FYEKMQ (reference sequence). The sequence came from a woman aged 45 to 65 in good health. Sequenced material: blood. This chain uses TRBV13 with TRBJ2-7; possible D gene TRBD1, 5 bases. Written as DNA, the CDR3 is TGTGCCAGCAGCTTAGAAGGGCAGGGTTCCTACGAGCAGTACTTC. Protein: CASSLEGQGSYEQYF.